A single sample gave rise to the 11 T cell receptor beta chains below, sequenced in a study of CD8+CD57+ T cells in acquired aplastic anemia. Only patients with CD8+CD57+ cell expansion on flow cytometry were chosen for sequencing. The template used for profiling TCR beta VDJ and CDR3 was genomic DNA. Via MiXCR, TCRdb re-called the reads, giving one row per CDR3 protein. The table includes about 180,000 distinct CDR3 sequences, 48% detected once. Sequencing used sorted CD4+, CD8+, or CD8+CD57+ T cells (not recorded which) from PBMCs. The receptors come from a human donor with aplastic anemia.

The chain has TRBV24-1 and TRBJ2-3; 7 nucleotides agree with TRBD2. The CDR3 runs 16 residues. CDR1 and CDR2 from the germline V gene are KGHDR and SFDVKD. Trimming cost V 3 bases and J 2 bases; bases outside gene matches: 7. CDR3 sequence reads: CATSDGRERNTDTQYF. As DNA, the CDR3 is TGTGCCACCAGTGATGGGCGGGAGCGAAACACAGATACGCAGTATTTT.

At least ten counts were recorded for this clonotype. The chain has TRBV9 and TRBJ1-2; D ambiguous. V was pared by 0 bases and J by 5 bases, with 11 bases between. The CDR3 covers 14 residues. CDR1 is SGDLS, CDR2 YYNGEE, per germline. CDR3 DNA sequence: TGTGCCAGCAGCGTAGAGGGAGGGAAGTATGGCTACACCTTC. It specifies CASSVEGGKYGYTF.

In this sample, this clonotype turned up many times. The chain employs TRBV5-1 and TRBJ2-3, with TRBD2 matching 14 bases. J lost 2 bases, V lost 4 bases, and 6 bases had no gene match. CDR1 is SGHRS and CDR2 is YFSETQ in the germline V gene. The CDR3 sequence is 17 residues long. The chain's CDR3 is CASSPGLAGATTDTQYF. The CDR3 DNA sequence: TGCGCCAGCAGCCCGGGACTAGCGGGGGCCACCACAGATACGCAGTATTTT.

In regard to this clonotype: This may stem from a read error, because a much larger clone lies one nucleotide away. J is TRBJ1-2 and V is TRBV11-3; D not certain. This CDR3 is 14 amino acids long. Between the trimmed V and J ends, which lost 5 bases and 8 bases, there was a span of 18 bases. From germline, CDR1 is SGHNT and CDR2 YENEEA. The CDR3: CASSPGRWVMGYTF. CDR3 nucleotide sequence: TGTGCCAGCAGCCCTGGGAGGTGGGTGATGGGCTACACCTTC.

This clonotype was seen repeatedly, ten times or more. The CDR3 coding sequence is TGCGCCAGTCAGACAGTTAGTGCCACCGGGGAGCTGTTTTTT. It is translated as CASQTVSATGELFF. This chain connects TRBV5-1 to TRBJ2-2; D might be TRBD1 (5 bases). CDR1 is SGHRS, CDR2 YFSETQ, per germline. This CDR3 spans 14 amino acids. V lost 8 bases, J lost 4 bases, and 15 bases lay in between.

This clonotype was counted ten times or more. CDR3 amino acids: CASSRLAGGRADTQYF. In nucleotides, the CDR3 is TGTGCCAGCAGCAGATTAGCGGGGGGGCGCGCAGATACGCAGTATTTT. The V and J genes are TRBV5-6 and TRBJ2-3; the match to TRBD2 covers 11 bases. Per the germline V gene, CDR1 is SGHDT and CDR2 is YYEEEE. The CDR3 is 16 residues long. Trimming at V came to 4 bases and at J to 4 bases, leaving 8 bases not matched to a gene.

The V and J genes are TRBV29-1 and TRBJ2-1, with 9 bases matching TRBD1. This CDR3 has 13 amino acids. Germline V CDR1 and CDR2: SQVTM, ANQGSEA. The V segment lost 4 bases and the J segment 6 bases; nucleotides outside the gene matches: 4. CDR3 nucleotides: TGCAGCGTTGCAGGGACAGGGTCCAATGAGCAGTTCTTC. Its translation: CSVAGTGSNEQFF.

The chain carries TRBV5-1 and TRBJ2-6; a weak D match, TRBD1 (6 bases). Germline V gene sequence: CDR1 SGHRS, CDR2 YFSETQ. Trimming took 1 base from V and 1 from J, leaving 12 bases between them. The CDR3 extends over 17 amino acids. The CDR3 sequence is CASSLLTGISGANVLTF. The DNA for the CDR3 is TGCGCCAGCAGCTTGCTGACAGGTATATCTGGGGCCAACGTCCTGACTTTC.

Notes on this clonotype: The junction departs from germline at one end; a sequencing error may be responsible. This chain uses TRBV11-2 with TRBJ1-1; no firm D call. The CDR3 consists of 11 residues. Germline loops: CDR1 SGHAT, CDR2 FQNNGV. Here the CDR3 reads CASSLGRGAFF. The CDR3 DNA is TGTGCCAGCAGTTTAGGCAGAGGCGCTTTCTTT.

This clonotype showed up many times. The rearrangement uses TRBV2 and TRBJ2-3; unclear D gene. CDR1 and CDR2 (germline): SNHLY, FYNNEI. The CDR3 sequence is 16 residues long. The germline V and J ends were trimmed by 4 bases and 2 bases, with 16 bases remaining between them. CDR3 coding DNA: TGTGCCAGCAGTGCACACCAATACATTCCCACAGATACGCAGTATTTT. Encoded protein: CASSAHQYIPTDTQYF. Full variable domain (rest looked up from reference TRBV2 and TRBJ2-3): EPEVTQTPSHQVTQMGQEVILRCVPISNHLYFYWYRQILGQKVEFLVSFYNNEISEKSEIFDDQFSVERPDGSNFTLKIRSTKLEDSAMYFCASSAHQYIPTDTQYFGPGTRLTVL.

This rearrangement joins TRBV2 to TRBJ2-2; no clear D. Looked up from germline, CDR1 is SNHLY and CDR2 is FYNNEI. This CDR3 spans 13 amino acids. The ends were cut back, 4 bases at V and 3 bases at J, with 6 bases in the middle. The CDR3 bases are TGTGCCAGCAGTGTAGACTACACCGGGGAGCTGTTTTTT. Amino acid sequence: CASSVDYTGELFF.